The next 28 T cell receptor beta chains were all read from a single sample in a study of blood T cell repertoires in COVID-19. Sequencing used immunoSEQ multiplex PCR; TCRdb keeps in-frame clones, though not all of them. Among tens of thousands of clones listed, roughly four fifths were seen once. Sequencing used peripheral blood. The receptors shown here come from a man aged 60 to 69 with acute or convalescent COVID-19.

This chain uses TRBV7-2 with TRBJ2-3; possible D gene TRBD1, 5 bases. CDR1 is SGHTA and CDR2 is FQGNSA in the germline V gene. With 0 bases removed from V and 3 bases from J, the gap between germline ends came to 13 bases. The CDR3 extends over 16 amino acids. The CDR3 loop is CASSLATPRGTDTQYF. As DNA, the CDR3 is TGTGCCAGCAGCTTAGCGACCCCAAGGGGAACAGATACGCAGTATTTT.

The gene calls are TRBV5-5 and TRBJ1-2; D call uncertain. CDR3 length: 14 residues. Per the germline V gene, CDR1 is SGHKS and CDR2 is YYEKEE (reference sequence). Trimming cost V 3 bases and J 8 bases, with 17 bases left between them. In nucleotides, the CDR3 is TGTGCCAGCAGCTCCTCCGGACGTGCTAGCGGCTACACCTTC. Residues: CASSSSGRASGYTF.

V usage is TRBV18 and J usage is TRBJ1-1, with 8 bases lining up with TRBD1. In germline, CDR1 is KGHSH, CDR2 LQKENI. V gave up 3 bases and J gave up 1 base; unmatched junction bases: 7. This CDR3 region has 16 residues. Here the CDR3 reads CASSPPGQGTNTEAFF. The CDR3 DNA reads TGTGCCAGCTCACCGCCCGGACAGGGAACGAACACTGAAGCTTTCTTT.

This chain links TRBV5-1 with TRBJ2-7; 7 nucleotides agree with TRBD1. V lost 2 bases and J lost 12; bases outside the gene matches: 11. There are 13 residues in the CDR3. The V gene's germline CDR1 is SGHRS and CDR2 YFSETQ. CDR3 nucleotides: TGCGCCAGCAGCTTACTTGGGGACAGTGAGGCGTACTTC. Its translation is CASSLLGDSEAYF.

V gene TRBV12-3 or TRBV12-4 combines with J gene TRBJ2-3, with 9 bases identical to TRBD1. The CDR3 contains 13 residues. V shed 6 bases and J 6 bases; nucleotides not matched to a gene: 4. CDR3 region: CASSEGTGDTQYF. DNA for the CDR3: TGTGCCAGCAGCGAGGGGACAGGGGATACGCAGTATTTT.

This chain connects TRBV7-9 to TRBJ2-2; TRBD1 matches 10 bases. CDR1 and CDR2 (germline): SEHNR, FQNEAQ (reference sequence). Trimming took 5 bases from V and 10 from J; bases not matched to a gene: 7. The CDR3 covers 14 residues. As DNA, the CDR3 is TGTGCCAGCAGCCCGCAGACAGGGGGCGAGGAGCTGTTTTTT. Amino acids: CASSPQTGGEELFF. Combining the CDR3 with reference TRBV7-9 and TRBJ2-2 gives the whole variable domain DTGVSQNPRHKITKRGQNVTFRCDPISEHNRLYWYRQTLGQGPEFLTYFQNEAQLEKSRLLSDRFSAERPKGSFSTLEIQRTEQGDSAMYLCASSPQTGGEELFFGEGSRLTVL.

The chain uses TRBV6-5 and TRBJ2-7, with a possible D match to TRBD2 (6 bases). Between the trimmed V and J ends, which lost 3 bases and 6 bases, there was a span of 15 bases. This CDR3 is built from 14 residues. Germline values: CDR1 MNHEY, CDR2 SVGAGI. CDR3 sequence: CASSYTGSGGEQYF. The DNA for the CDR3 is TGTGCCAGCAGTTATACGGGGTCCGGGGGCGAGCAGTACTTC.

The chain carries TRBV5-1 and TRBJ2-2; the D gene is possibly TRBD1 (5 bases). V was shortened by 1 base and J by 5 bases, with 12 bases between the two germline ends. Germline loops: CDR1 SGHRS, CDR2 YFSETQ. This CDR3 comprises 15 residues. The CDR3 reads CASSLSDRGTGELFF. In nucleotides, the CDR3 is TGCGCCAGCAGCTTGAGTGACAGAGGTACCGGGGAGCTGTTTTTT.

The chain recombines TRBV27 with TRBJ2-7; 7 bases map to TRBD2. The CDR3 is 16 amino acids. V was pared by 6 bases and J by 3 bases, with 14 bases of the junction left unmatched. Germline-derived CDR1 and CDR2 are MNHEY and SMNVEV (reference sequence). The CDR3 spells CASSPSRRWGGYEQYF. DNA of the CDR3: TGTGCCAGCAGCCCTTCTAGGCGTTGGGGGGGCTACGAGCAGTACTTC.

The genes are TRBV18 and TRBJ2-7, with 9 bases identical to TRBD2. Germline V CDR1 and CDR2: KGHSH, LQKENI. There are 18 residues in the CDR3. Trimming at V came to 3 bases and at J to 6 bases, leaving 18 bases not matched to a gene. CDR3 bases: TGTGCCAGCTCACCCGACAGTTCCACGGGGACTAGCAGTAGCGAGCAGTACTTC. This gives the protein CASSPDSSTGTSSSEQYF.

V and J are TRBV19 and TRBJ1-2; D may be TRBD1 (6 bases). CDR1 LNHDA and CDR2 SQIVND come from the germline V gene (reference sequence). V was cut by 5 bases and J by 4 bases, with 14 bases left in between. This CDR3 has 14 residues. Here the CDR3 reads CASSPQQGTYGYTF. The CDR3 DNA sequence: TGTGCCAGTAGTCCTCAACAGGGTACCTATGGCTACACCTTC. Looking up the rest from reference TRBV19 and TRBJ1-2 gives the full variable domain: DGGITQSPKYLFRKEGQNVTLSCEQNLNHDAMYWYRQDPGQGLRLIYYSQIVNDFQKGDIAEGYSVSREKKESFPLTVTSAQKNPTAFYLCASSPQQGTYGYTFGSGTRLTVV.

This clone was seen a few times. The rearrangement uses TRBV5-1 and TRBJ2-5; 9 bases match TRBD2. Unmatched junction bases numbered 6, after V lost 5 bases and J lost 4 bases. Germline V gene data show CDR1 as SGHRS and CDR2 as YFSETQ. This CDR3 is 14 amino acids long. Written as DNA, the CDR3 is TGCGCCAGCAGTAAAACTAGCGGGTTAGAGACCCAGTACTTC. Translating gives CASSKTSGLETQYF.

The V gene is TRBV18, the J gene TRBJ2-6; the D gene is possibly TRBD1 (6 bases). The CDR3 has 15 residues. Per the germline V gene, CDR1 is KGHSH and CDR2 is LQKENI. The ends were cut back, 4 bases at V and 3 bases at J, with 10 bases in the middle. CDR3 nucleotide sequence: TGTGCCAGCTCACTTGACAGGTTTGGGGCCAACGTCCTGACTTTC. Encoded protein: CASSLDRFGANVLTF.

The rearrangement uses TRBV9 and TRBJ2-7; D may be TRBD1 (6 bases). Germline V gene lookup returns CDR1 SGDLS and CDR2 YYNGEE. Trimming cost V 7 bases and J 3 bases, with 23 bases left between them. CDR3 size: 16 residues. CDR3 sequence: CASVLHRALFIYEQYF. The DNA for the CDR3 is TGTGCCAGCGTTTTACACAGGGCTCTTTTTATCTACGAGCAGTACTTC.

The rearrangement links TRBV5-4 to TRBJ1-1, with D possibly being TRBD1 (6 bases). Germline V gene data show CDR1 as SGHNT and CDR2 as YYREEE (reference sequence). The CDR3 spans 14 residues. Trimming left V 0 bases short and J 6 bases short, with 12 bases between. CDR3 region: CASSLGGGHAEAFF. The CDR3 DNA reads as TGTGCCAGCAGCTTGGGTGGGGGCCACGCTGAAGCTTTCTTT.

This clone turned up a few times. V is TRBV28 and J is TRBJ1-1; 8 bases agree with TRBD1. In germline, CDR1 is MDHEN, CDR2 SYDVKM. J lost 1 base, V lost 7 bases, and 2 bases had no gene match. The CDR3 is made up of 13 amino acids. The CDR3 here is CASKQGANTEAFF. In DNA form, the CDR3 reads TGTGCCAGCAAGCAGGGGGCGAACACTGAAGCTTTCTTT.

The V and J genes are TRBV30 and TRBJ2-5; D not resolved. Deletions cut 5 bases from V and 2 bases from J, with 6 bases between. CDR1 is GTSNPN, CDR2 SVGIG, per germline (reference sequence). CDR3 length equals 11 residues. The DNA of the CDR3 is TGTGCCTGGGATCGGCAAGAGACCCAGTACTTC. This translates into CAWDRQETQYF.

This clone was seen a single time. V gene TRBV4-3 combines with J gene TRBJ2-2, with 10 bases lining up with TRBD2. The V and J ends lost 4 bases and 2 bases, in that order; junction bases with no gene match: 7. CDR1 and CDR2 (germline): LGHNA, YSLEER. This CDR3 contains 17 residues. The CDR3 loop is CASSPRSGGVNTGELFF. The CDR3 DNA reads as TGCGCCAGCAGCCCTCGGAGCGGGGGGGTCAACACCGGGGAGCTGTTTTTT.

This chain connects TRBV19 to TRBJ1-1, with 12 bases aligning to TRBD1. The V gene's germline CDR1 is LNHDA and CDR2 SQIVND (reference sequence). The ends lost 11 bases at V and 5 bases at J; junction bases unmatched: 6. The CDR3 is 13 residues long. This chain's CDR3 is CACRDRGRTEAFF. The DNA of the CDR3 is TGTGCCTGCCGGGACAGGGGGCGGACTGAAGCTTTCTTT.

The chain is built from TRBV6-5 and TRBJ2-2, with a tentative D call TRBD1 (5 bases). Germline V gene lookup returns CDR1 MNHEY and CDR2 SVGAGI. Trimming took off 7 bases at V and 4 bases at J, with 10 bases between the two ends. The CDR3 contains 13 residues. The CDR3 spells CASKVGVTGELFF. The CDR3 nucleotides read TGTGCCAGCAAAGTAGGGGTCACCGGGGAGCTGTTTTTT.

V and J are TRBV14 and TRBJ1-5; D uncertain. CDR1 and CDR2 from the germline V gene are SGHDN and FVKESK. The V and J ends lost 4 bases and 0 bases respectively, with 10 bases between them. CDR3 size: 15 residues. CDR3 region: CASSLGSNSNQPQHF. The CDR3 DNA reads TGTGCCAGCAGCCTCGGGTCAAATAGCAATCAGCCCCAGCATTTT.

This chain uses TRBV29-1 with TRBJ1-3; TRBD1 matches at 10 bases. The CDR3 has 13 residues. Trimming at V came to 6 bases and at J to 4 bases, leaving 3 bases not matched to a gene. Germline values: CDR1 SQVTM, CDR2 ANQGSEA. The CDR3 DNA is TGCAGCGTGGGGACAGGGGCCGGAAACACCATATATTTT. Translating gives CSVGTGAGNTIYF.

The V call is TRBV11-2, the J call TRBJ1-1; D gene uncertain. Germline V gives CDR1 SGHAT, CDR2 FQNNGV. V dropped 3 bases and J dropped 7 bases, with 9 bases sitting between them. The CDR3 has 12 amino acids. The CDR3: CASSLYGGEAFF. CDR3 nucleotide sequence: TGTGCCAGCAGCTTGTACGGCGGTGAAGCTTTCTTT. The variable domain in full, completed from reference TRBV11-2 and TRBJ1-1, reads EAGVAQSPRYKIIEKRQSVAFWCNPISGHATLYWYQQILGQGPKLLIQFQNNGVVDDSQLPKDRFSAERLKGVDSTLKIQPAKLEDSAVYLCASSLYGGEAFFGQGTRLTVV.

The V gene is TRBV7-9, the J gene TRBJ1-1, with 10 bases matching TRBD1. CDR1 is SEHNR, CDR2 FQNEAQ, per germline (reference sequence). This CDR3 has 15 residues. The J segment lost 5 bases and the V segment lost 2 bases, leaving 5 bases of the junction unmatched. In nucleotides, the CDR3 is TGTGCCAGCAGCTTAAGGGGGACAGGGGAGACTGAAGCTTTCTTT. Amino acids: CASSLRGTGETEAFF.

V and J are TRBV6-5 and TRBJ1-3; D call uncertain. Between the trimmed V and J ends, which lost 0 bases and 0 bases, there was a span of 9 bases. CDR1 is MNHEY, CDR2 SVGAGI, per germline. The CDR3 covers 16 residues. DNA for the CDR3: TGTGCCAGCAGTTACTCAGTAGGGAGCTCTGGAAACACCATATATTTT. This translates into CASSYSVGSSGNTIYF.

This clone turned up a few times. CDR3 sequence (DNA): TGTGCCAGCAGCGTAGATATCTACACTGAAGCTTTCTTT. It specifies CASSVDIYTEAFF. The J gene is TRBJ1-1, the V gene TRBV9, with D unclear. CDR1 is SGDLS, CDR2 YYNGEE, per germline. V was trimmed by 0 bases and J by 3 bases, leaving 6 bases between them. This CDR3 is 13 amino acids long.

V is TRBV2 and J is TRBJ1-1; D is possibly TRBD1 (6 bases). The CDR3 extends over 15 amino acids. Looked up from germline, CDR1 is SNHLY and CDR2 is FYNNEI. The V end was cut by 6 bases, the J end by 1 base, with 15 bases between. The CDR3 coding sequence is TGTGCCAGCAGACCATTACAGGGCGGGAACACTGAAGCTTTCTTT. Its translation is CASRPLQGGNTEAFF.

This chain connects TRBV20-1 to TRBJ2-5; D possibly corresponds to TRBD2 (5 bases). This CDR3 has 10 amino acids. Germline V gives CDR1 DFQATT, CDR2 SNEGSKA (reference sequence). V lost 6 bases to trimming and J lost 3 bases, with 5 bases between them. Written as DNA, the CDR3 is TGCAGTGCCGGGAAAGAGACCCAGTACTTC. Residues: CSAGKETQYF.